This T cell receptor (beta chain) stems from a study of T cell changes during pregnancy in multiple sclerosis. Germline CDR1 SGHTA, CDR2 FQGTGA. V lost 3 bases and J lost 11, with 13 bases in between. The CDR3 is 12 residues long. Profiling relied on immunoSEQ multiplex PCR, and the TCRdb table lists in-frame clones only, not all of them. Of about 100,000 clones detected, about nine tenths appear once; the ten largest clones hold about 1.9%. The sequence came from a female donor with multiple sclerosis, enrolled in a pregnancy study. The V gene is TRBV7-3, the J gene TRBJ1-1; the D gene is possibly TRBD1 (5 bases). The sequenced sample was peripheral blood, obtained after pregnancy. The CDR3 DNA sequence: TGTGCCAGCAGCTTCACCGGACAAGATGCTTTCTTT. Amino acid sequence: CASSFTGQDAFF.